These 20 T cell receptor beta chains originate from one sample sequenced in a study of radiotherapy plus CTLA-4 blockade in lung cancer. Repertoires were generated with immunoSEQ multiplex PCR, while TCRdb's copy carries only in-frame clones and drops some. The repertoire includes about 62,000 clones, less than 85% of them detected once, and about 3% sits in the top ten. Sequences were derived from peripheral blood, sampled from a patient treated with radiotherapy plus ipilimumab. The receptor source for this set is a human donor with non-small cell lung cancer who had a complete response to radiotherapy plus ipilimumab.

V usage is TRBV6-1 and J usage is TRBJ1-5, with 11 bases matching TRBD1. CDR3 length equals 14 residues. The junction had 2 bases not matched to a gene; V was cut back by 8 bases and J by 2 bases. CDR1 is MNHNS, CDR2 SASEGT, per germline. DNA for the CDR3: TGTGCCAGCGGACAGGGGGCGGGCAATCAGCCCCAGCATTTT. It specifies CASGQGAGNQPQHF.

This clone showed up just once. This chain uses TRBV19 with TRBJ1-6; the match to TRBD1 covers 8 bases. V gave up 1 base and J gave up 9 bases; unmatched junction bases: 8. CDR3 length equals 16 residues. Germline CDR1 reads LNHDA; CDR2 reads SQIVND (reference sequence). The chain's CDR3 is CASSIAGGRGVSPLHF. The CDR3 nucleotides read TGTGCCAGTAGTATAGCAGGGGGCCGCGGAGTTTCACCCCTCCACTTT.

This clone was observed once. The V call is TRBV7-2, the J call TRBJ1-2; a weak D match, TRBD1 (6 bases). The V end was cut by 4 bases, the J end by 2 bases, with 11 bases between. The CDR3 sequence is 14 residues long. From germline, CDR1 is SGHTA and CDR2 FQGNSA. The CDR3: CASSSYRDNYGYTF. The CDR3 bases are TGTGCCAGCAGCTCGTACAGGGACAACTATGGCTACACCTTC. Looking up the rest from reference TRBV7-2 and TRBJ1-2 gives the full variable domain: GAGVSQSPSNKVTEKGKDVELRCDPISGHTALYWYRQSLGQGLEFLIYFQGNSAPDKSGLPSDRFSAERTGGSVSTLTIQRTQQEDSAVYLCASSSYRDNYGYTFGSGTRLTVV.

The CDR3 here is CASSLGIRGSSYGYTF. Written as DNA, the CDR3 is TGCGCCAGCAGCTTGGGGATTCGGGGATCGAGCTATGGCTACACCTTC. The V call is TRBV5-1, the J call TRBJ1-2; D is unclear. The V end lost 0 bases, the J end lost 4 bases, and 16 bases lay between the germline ends. The CDR3 is 16 amino acids. Germline V gene sequence: CDR1 SGHRS, CDR2 YFSETQ.

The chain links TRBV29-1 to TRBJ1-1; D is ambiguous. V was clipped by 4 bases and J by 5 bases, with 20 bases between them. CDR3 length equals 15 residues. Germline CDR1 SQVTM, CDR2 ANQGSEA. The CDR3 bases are TGCAGCGTTGTGGTTGGTTCAGCCGCGGTAACTGAAGCTTTCTTT. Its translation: CSVVVGSAAVTEAFF.

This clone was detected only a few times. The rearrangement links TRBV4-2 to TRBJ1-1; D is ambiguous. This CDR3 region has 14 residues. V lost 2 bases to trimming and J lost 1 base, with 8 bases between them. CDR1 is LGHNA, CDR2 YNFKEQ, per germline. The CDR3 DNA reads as TGTGCCAGCAGCCAACGGGTCGGGAACACTGAAGCTTTCTTT. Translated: CASSQRVGNTEAFF.

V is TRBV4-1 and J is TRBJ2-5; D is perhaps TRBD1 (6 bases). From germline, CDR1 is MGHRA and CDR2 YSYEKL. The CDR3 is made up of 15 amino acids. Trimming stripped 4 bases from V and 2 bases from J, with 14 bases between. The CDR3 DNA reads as TGCGCCAGCAGCCCCCTCCTTAGGGGGCAAGAGACCCAGTACTTC. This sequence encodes CASSPLLRGQETQYF.

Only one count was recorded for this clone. As DNA, the CDR3 is TGCGCCAGCAGCGGGGGACCTACCTTCAACACCGGGGAGCTGTTTTTT. Protein sequence: CASSGGPTFNTGELFF. The chain joins TRBV10-2 to TRBJ2-2; tentatively, D is TRBD2 (6 bases). Germline lookup yields CDR1 WSHSY and CDR2 SAAADI. V shed 6 bases and J shed 2 bases, with 16 bases lying between them. The length of the CDR3 is 16 residues.

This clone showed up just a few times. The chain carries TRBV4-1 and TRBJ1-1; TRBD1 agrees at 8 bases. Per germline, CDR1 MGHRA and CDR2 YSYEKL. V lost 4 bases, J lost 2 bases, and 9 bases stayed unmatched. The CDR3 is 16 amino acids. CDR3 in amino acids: CASSLEGQAINTEAFF. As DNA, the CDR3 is TGCGCCAGCAGCCTTGAGGGACAGGCAATAAACACTGAAGCTTTCTTT.

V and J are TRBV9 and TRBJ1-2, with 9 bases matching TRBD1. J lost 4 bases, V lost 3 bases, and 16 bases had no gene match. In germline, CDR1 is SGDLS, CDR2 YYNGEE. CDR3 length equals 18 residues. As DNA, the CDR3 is TGTGCCAGCAGCGGAACGGGGACAGGGCTCCGCCGAATCTATGGCTACACCTTC. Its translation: CASSGTGTGLRRIYGYTF.

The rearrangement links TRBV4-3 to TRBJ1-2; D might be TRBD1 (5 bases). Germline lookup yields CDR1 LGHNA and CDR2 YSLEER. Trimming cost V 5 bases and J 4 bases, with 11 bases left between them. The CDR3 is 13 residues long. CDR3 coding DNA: TGCGCCAGCAGCGGGACTCCTTTCTATGGCTACACCTTC. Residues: CASSGTPFYGYTF.

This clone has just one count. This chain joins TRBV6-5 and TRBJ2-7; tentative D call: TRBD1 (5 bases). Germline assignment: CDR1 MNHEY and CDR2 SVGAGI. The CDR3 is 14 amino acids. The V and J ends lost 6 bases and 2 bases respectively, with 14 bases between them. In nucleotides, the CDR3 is TGTGCCAGCAGCAACGGACAACCACCCTACGAGCAGTACTTC. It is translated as CASSNGQPPYEQYF.

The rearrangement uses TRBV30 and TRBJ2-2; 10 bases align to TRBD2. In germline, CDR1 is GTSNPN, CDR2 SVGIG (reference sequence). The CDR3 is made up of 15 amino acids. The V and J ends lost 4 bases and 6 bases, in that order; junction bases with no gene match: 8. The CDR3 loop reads CAWNLGAGGPGELFF. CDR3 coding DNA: TGTGCCTGGAACTTAGGAGCGGGAGGGCCCGGGGAGCTGTTTTTT.

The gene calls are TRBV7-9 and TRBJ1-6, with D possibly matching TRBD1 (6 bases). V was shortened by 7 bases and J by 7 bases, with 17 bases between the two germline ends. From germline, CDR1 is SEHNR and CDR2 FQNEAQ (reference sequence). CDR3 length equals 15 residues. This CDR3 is CASTPDRLQNSPLHF. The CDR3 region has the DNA TGTGCCAGCACCCCCGACAGGTTGCAGAATTCACCCCTCCACTTT. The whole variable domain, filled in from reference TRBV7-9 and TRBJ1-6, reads DTGVSQNPRHKITKRGQNVTFRCDPISEHNRLYWYRQTLGQGPEFLTYFQNEAQLEKSRLLSDRFSAERPKGSFSTLEIQRTEQGDSAMYLCASTPDRLQNSPLHFGNGTRLTVT.

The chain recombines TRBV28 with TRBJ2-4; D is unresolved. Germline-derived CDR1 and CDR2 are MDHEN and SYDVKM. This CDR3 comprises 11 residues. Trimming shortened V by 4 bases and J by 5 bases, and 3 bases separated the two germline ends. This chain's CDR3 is CASSSENIQYF. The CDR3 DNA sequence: TGTGCCAGCAGTTCCGAAAACATTCAGTACTTC.

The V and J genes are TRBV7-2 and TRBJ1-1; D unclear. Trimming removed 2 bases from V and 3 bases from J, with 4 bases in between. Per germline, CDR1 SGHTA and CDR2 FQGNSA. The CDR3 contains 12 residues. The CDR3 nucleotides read TGTGCCAGCAGCTTATACTACACTGAAGCTTTCTTT. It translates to CASSLYYTEAFF.

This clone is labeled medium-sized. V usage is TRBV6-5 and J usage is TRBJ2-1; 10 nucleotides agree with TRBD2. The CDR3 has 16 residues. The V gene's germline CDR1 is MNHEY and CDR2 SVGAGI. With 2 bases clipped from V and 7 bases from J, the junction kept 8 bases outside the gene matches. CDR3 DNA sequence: TGTGCCAGCAGTTACCGGGGGACTAGCGCGCGGAATGAGCAGTTCTTC. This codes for CASSYRGTSARNEQFF.

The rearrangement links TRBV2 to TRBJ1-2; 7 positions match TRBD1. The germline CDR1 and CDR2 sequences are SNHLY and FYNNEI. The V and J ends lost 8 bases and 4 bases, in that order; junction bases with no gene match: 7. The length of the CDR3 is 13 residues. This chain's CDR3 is CASSRQGIYGYTF. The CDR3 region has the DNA TGTGCCAGCTCTCGACAGGGTATCTATGGCTACACCTTC.

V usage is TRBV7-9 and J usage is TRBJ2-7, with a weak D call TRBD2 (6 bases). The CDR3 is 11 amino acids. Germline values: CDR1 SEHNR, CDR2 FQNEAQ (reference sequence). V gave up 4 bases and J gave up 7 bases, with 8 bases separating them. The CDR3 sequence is CASSSLAEQYF. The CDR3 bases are TGTGCCAGCAGCTCACTAGCTGAGCAGTACTTC.

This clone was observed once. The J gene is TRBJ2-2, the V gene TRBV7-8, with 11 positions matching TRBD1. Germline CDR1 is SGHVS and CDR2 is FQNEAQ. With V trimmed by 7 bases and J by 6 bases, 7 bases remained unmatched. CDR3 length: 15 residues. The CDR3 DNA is TGTGCCAGCATCCCAGGACAGGGGGCATCCGGGGAGCTGTTTTTT. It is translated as CASIPGQGASGELFF.